A single sample is the source of the 18 T cell receptor beta chains below, sequenced in a study of T cells in Graves' hyperthyroidism and ophthalmopathy. The CDR3 regions of TCR beta were amplified from RNA transcripts. Using the HTBI primer set, a first-round RT-PCR was run on the TCR CDR3. TCRdb independently ran MiXCR on the multiplex PCR reads; one entry per CDR3 protein. Here the sample spans roughly 550,000 distinct CDR3 sequences, more than 15% being singletons. The specimen sequenced was blood. The source of these receptors is a woman in her 30s with Graves' ophthalmopathy.

This chain joins TRBV4-3 and TRBJ2-2, with no clear D. The CDR3 is made up of 15 amino acids. Trimming cost V 1 base and J 2 bases, with 8 bases left between them. Looked up from germline, CDR1 is LGHNA and CDR2 is YSLEER. This CDR3 is CASSQASLNTGELFF. CDR3 coding DNA: TGCGCCAGCAGCCAAGCGTCCCTAAACACCGGGGAGCTGTTTTTT.

The chain couples TRBV11-1 to TRBJ2-3; possible D gene TRBD1, 7 bases. Germline V gene data show CDR1 as SGHAT and CDR2 as FQDESV (reference sequence). This CDR3 spans 15 amino acids. Trimming pared 5 bases from V and 2 bases from J, leaving 14 bases between. In DNA, the CDR3 is TGTGCCAGCAGCGCGGGACAGTACCTCACAGATACGCAGTATTTT. It codes for CASSAGQYLTDTQYF.

This clonotype was counted at least ten times. This sequence joins TRBV3-1 and TRBJ2-7; 7 bases are shared with TRBD1. The CDR3 extends over 13 amino acids. CDR1 and CDR2 from the germline V gene are LGHDT and YNNKEL (reference sequence). Unmatched junction bases numbered 9, after V lost 7 bases and J lost 6 bases. CDR3 loop: CASTRGQSGEQYF. DNA of the CDR3: TGTGCCAGCACCCGGGGACAGTCGGGCGAGCAGTACTTC.

The J gene is TRBJ1-2, the V gene TRBV20-1; D may be TRBD1 (6 bases). V lost 2 bases, J lost 4 bases, and 11 bases lay in between. Germline values: CDR1 DFQATT, CDR2 SNEGSKA (reference sequence). There are 13 residues in the CDR3. The CDR3 bases are TGCAGTGCTAGAAGGACAGAAAGCTATGGCTACACCTTC. Translated: CSARRTESYGYTF.

This clonotype was counted ten times or more. This sequence joins TRBV2 and TRBJ2-5; D uncertain. CDR3 length: 11 amino acids. Germline V gives CDR1 SNHLY, CDR2 FYNNEI. Trimming stripped 3 bases from V and 5 bases from J, with 4 bases between. The CDR3 DNA reads TGTGCCAGCAGTGAGGATGAGACCCAGTACTTC. Protein product: CASSEDETQYF. The full variable domain, completed using reference TRBV2 and TRBJ2-5, is EPEVTQTPSHQVTQMGQEVILRCVPISNHLYFYWYRQILGQKVEFLVSFYNNEISEKSEIFDDQFSVERPDGSNFTLKIRSTKLEDSAMYFCASSEDETQYFGPGTRLLVL.

In its sample, this clonotype was seen many times. Sequence at one end of the junction differs from germline and may be a read error. The chain's CDR3 is CASSLAGGWDEQFF. CDR3 sequence (DNA): TGTGCCAGCAGCCTAGCGGGAGGATGGGATGAGCAGTTCTTC. V and J are TRBV7-2 and TRBJ2-1, with 11 nucleotides matching TRBD2. In germline, CDR1 is SGHTA, CDR2 FQGNSA. This CDR3 has 14 amino acids.

This clonotype was seen at least ten times. The chain uses TRBV5-6 and TRBJ2-7, with D possibly being TRBD1 or TRBD2 (5 bases each). Trimming stripped 5 bases from V and 3 bases from J, with 15 bases between. The V gene's germline CDR1 is SGHDT and CDR2 YYEEEE. The CDR3 contains 14 residues. CDR3 amino acids: CASRTGAVGYEQYF. CDR3 nucleotide sequence: TGTGCCAGCAGGACCGGGGCGGTGGGCTACGAGCAGTACTTC.

This clonotype was observed many times. The V and J genes are TRBV12-3 or TRBV12-4 and TRBJ2-7; D gene ambiguous. Trimming left V 3 bases short and J 3 bases short, with 9 bases between. The CDR3 runs 13 residues. CDR3 sequence (DNA): TGTGCCAGCAGTTTTGGTGGGATCTACGAGCAGTACTTC. This gives the protein CASSFGGIYEQYF.

This sequence joins TRBV9 and TRBJ1-1; 10 bases align to TRBD1. The CDR3 covers 15 residues. The germline V gene encodes CDR1 SGDLS and CDR2 YYNGEE. V lost 0 bases, J lost 3 bases, and 2 bases stayed unmatched. CDR3 DNA sequence: TGTGCCAGCAGCGTAGGTGGGACAGGGGACACTGAAGCTTTCTTT. It translates to CASSVGGTGDTEAFF.

This clonotype came up a few times. The gene calls are TRBV4-2 and TRBJ2-1; D remains ambiguous. V was clipped by 1 base and J by 9 bases, with 10 bases between them. CDR1 and CDR2 from the germline V gene are LGHNA and YNFKEQ. This CDR3 has 13 residues. Written as DNA, the CDR3 is TGTGCCAGCAGCCAAGTACCTGGCAGTGAGCAGTTCTTC. It translates to CASSQVPGSEQFF.

V is TRBV6-1 and J is TRBJ1-6; no clear D. The V and J ends lost 1 base and 9 bases respectively, with 7 bases between them. The CDR3 spans 13 residues. Germline CDR1 is MNHNS and CDR2 is SASEGT. For the CDR3, the DNA is TGTGCCAGCAGTGAAGTAGGAGGTTCACCCCTCCACTTT. Amino acid sequence: CASSEVGGSPLHF.

This clonotype was seen only a few times. CDR3 amino acids: CASSLQTISPLHF. The CDR3 DNA follows: TGTGCCAGCAGTTTGCAGACAATTTCACCCCTCCACTTT. This chain joins TRBV28 and TRBJ1-6; no reliable D call. In germline, CDR1 is MDHEN, CDR2 SYDVKM. Trimming stripped 3 bases from V and 9 bases from J, with 9 bases between. The length of the CDR3 is 13 residues.

This clonotype was counted many times. The V call is TRBV2, the J call TRBJ2-1, with no clear D. Trimming removed 8 bases at V and 6 bases at J, with 17 bases between. CDR1 is SNHLY, CDR2 FYNNEI, per germline. The CDR3 length is 14 residues. The CDR3 DNA follows: TGTGCCAGCCTGGATCACAGACGCCGCAATGAGCAGTTCTTC. Translation: CASLDHRRRNEQFF. Supplemented by reference TRBV2 and TRBJ2-1, the full variable domain reads EPEVTQTPSHQVTQMGQEVILRCVPISNHLYFYWYRQILGQKVEFLVSFYNNEISEKSEIFDDQFSVERPDGSNFTLKIRSTKLEDSAMYFCASLDHRRRNEQFFGPGTRLTVL.

This clonotype was counted at least ten times. V gene TRBV28 combines with J gene TRBJ2-1, with D possibly TRBD1 on 6 matching bases. Germline values: CDR1 MDHEN, CDR2 SYDVKM. Trimming took off 7 bases at V and 8 bases at J, with 15 bases between the two ends. The length of the CDR3 is 13 residues. CDR3 protein: CASTNNRVHEQFF. In DNA, the CDR3 is TGTGCCAGCACCAATAACAGGGTCCATGAGCAGTTCTTC.

The chain is built from TRBV12-3 or TRBV12-4 and TRBJ2-5; 10 nucleotides agree with TRBD1. The CDR3 runs to 14 residues. Trimming at V came to 6 bases and at J to 5 bases, leaving 6 bases not matched to a gene. The CDR3 spells CASRYRTGGETQYF. In DNA, the CDR3 is TGTGCCAGCAGGTATCGGACAGGGGGTGAGACCCAGTACTTC.

This clonotype was seen a few times. This chain connects TRBV11-2 to TRBJ2-5; TRBD2 agrees at 12 bases. The V gene's germline CDR1 is SGHAT and CDR2 FQNNGV. CDR3 length: 18 residues. J lost 4 bases, V lost 4 bases, and 13 bases had no gene match. The CDR3 DNA follows: TGTGCCAGCAGCTCCTTCCCGCCGGGACTAGCGGGCGGAGAGACCCAGTACTTC. Amino acid sequence: CASSSFPPGLAGGETQYF. Supplemented by reference TRBV11-2 and TRBJ2-5, the full variable domain reads EAGVAQSPRYKIIEKRQSVAFWCNPISGHATLYWYQQILGQGPKLLIQFQNNGVVDDSQLPKDRFSAERLKGVDSTLKIQPAKLEDSAVYLCASSSFPPGLAGGETQYFGPGTRLLVL.

The genes are TRBV29-1 and TRBJ2-1; perhaps TRBD2 as D (6 bases). The V gene's germline CDR1 is SQVTM and CDR2 ANQGSEA. The CDR3 extends over 13 amino acids. The V gene lost 7 bases and the J gene lost 2 bases, with 12 bases spanning the gap. The CDR3 DNA reads as TGCAGCGGCGCAGCGGGCCCCTACAATGAGCAGTTCTTC. Encoded protein: CSGAAGPYNEQFF.

Comments on this clonotype: Just one base apart from a much larger clone, this may be a read error. V usage is TRBV5-5 and J usage is TRBJ1-1; no clear D gene. CDR1 SGHKS and CDR2 YYEKEE come from the germline V gene (reference sequence). Trimming took 4 bases from V and 4 from J, leaving 14 bases between them. The CDR3 has 14 amino acids. In DNA, the CDR3 is TGTGCCAGCAGCCGCTGGGTAGTGAGCACTGAAGCTTTCTTT. This codes for CASSRWVVSTEAFF. The entire variable domain, with the rest obtained from reference TRBV5-5 and TRBJ1-1, is as follows: DAGVTQSPTHLIKTRGQQVTLRCSPISGHKSVSWYQQVLGQGPQFIFQYYEKEERGRGNFPDRFSARQFPNYSSELNVNALLLGDSALYLCASSRWVVSTEAFFGQGTRLTVV.